Each of the 21 T cell receptor beta chains below was sequenced from the same sample in a study of T cell changes during pregnancy in multiple sclerosis. Generated by immunoSEQ multiplex PCR, the TCRdb table keeps only in-frame clones and is missing some. The table shows roughly 80,000 clones, with about 89% occurring only once. The sample was peripheral blood, taken before pregnancy. The receptors derive from a female donor with multiple sclerosis, enrolled in a pregnancy study.

V and J are TRBV6-6 and TRBJ2-7; 8 bases align to TRBD1. This CDR3 has 15 amino acids. CDR1 and CDR2 (germline): MNHNY, SVGAGI (reference sequence). V lost 4 bases and J lost 3; bases outside the gene matches: 8. The CDR3 is CASSSPGQVLYEQYF. The CDR3 bases are TGTGCCAGCAGTTCTCCGGGACAGGTCCTCTACGAGCAGTACTTC.

The chain employs TRBV5-1 and TRBJ2-3; 8 nucleotides agree with TRBD1. V shed 7 bases and J 3 bases; nucleotides not matched to a gene: 7. Germline loops: CDR1 SGHRS, CDR2 YFSETQ. The CDR3 consists of 14 residues. The CDR3 loop is CASSAGQGTDTQYF. The CDR3 nucleotides are TGCGCCAGCTCCGCTGGACAGGGTACAGATACGCAGTATTTT.

The chain combines TRBV10-3 with TRBJ2-4; TRBD2 aligns across 7 bases. The CDR3 is 14 amino acids. Germline CDR1 and CDR2: ENHRY and SYGVKD. J lost 3 bases, V lost 2 bases, and 1 base had no gene match. This CDR3 is CAISEGGDKNIQYF. The CDR3 DNA reads TGTGCCATCAGTGAGGGGGGGGACAAAAACATTCAGTACTTC.

This clone occurred a few times. The gene calls are TRBV30 and TRBJ1-1; tentative D call: TRBD1 (5 bases). The CDR3 is 14 amino acids. CDR1 is GTSNPN, CDR2 SVGIG, per germline (reference sequence). The ends were cut back, 3 bases at V and 2 bases at J, with 13 bases in the middle. The CDR3 DNA sequence: TGTGCCTGGAGAGGGGTGGCCGGAAACACTGAAGCTTTCTTT. Amino acids: CAWRGVAGNTEAFF.

The rearrangement joins TRBV14 to TRBJ2-7; 7 bases agree with TRBD1. V lost 4 bases to trimming and J lost 2 bases; unmatched junction nucleotides: 8. CDR1 SGHDN and CDR2 FVKESK come from the germline V gene. The CDR3 is made up of 15 amino acids. The CDR3, as DNA: TGTGCCAGCAGCCGAGACAGGGCGTCAACCTACGAGCAGTACTTC. This translates into CASSRDRASTYEQYF.

The CDR3 sequence: CASSDVTLRETQYF. CDR3 nucleotides: TGCGCCAGCAGTGACGTGACATTAAGGGAGACGCAGTATTTT. This chain joins TRBV10-2 and TRBJ2-3, with D possibly matching TRBD2 (5 bases). Trimming took 3 bases from V and 9 from J, leaving 16 bases between them. This CDR3 contains 14 residues. Germline V gene data show CDR1 as WSHSY and CDR2 as SAAADI.

The chain has TRBV4-2 and TRBJ2-5; 10 bases align to TRBD2. The CDR3 runs 16 residues. The J segment lost 5 bases and the V segment lost 4 bases, leaving 10 bases of the junction unmatched. Germline CDR1 is LGHNA and CDR2 is YNFKEQ. CDR3 DNA: TGTGCCAGCAGCCGGGCTAGCGGGGGCCTGGGGGAGACCCAGTACTTC. Its translation is CASSRASGGLGETQYF.

The gene calls are TRBV5-8 and TRBJ2-5; D unresolved. Germline CDR1 and CDR2: SGHTS and YDEGEE. The CDR3 sequence is 11 residues long. The V and J ends lost 3 bases and 5 bases respectively, with 5 bases between them. CDR3 bases: TGTGCCAGCAGCTGGGCGGAGACCCAGTACTTC. Its protein is CASSWAETQYF.

The chain carries TRBV25-1 and TRBJ2-7, with TRBD2 matching 8 bases. CDR1 is MGHDK, CDR2 SYGVNS, per germline. The CDR3 covers 17 residues. V lost 2 bases to trimming and J lost 3 bases; unmatched junction nucleotides: 12. Here the CDR3 reads CASSETPNERGHYEQYF. Written as DNA, the CDR3 is TGTGCCAGCAGTGAAACGCCGAATGAGCGGGGGCACTACGAGCAGTACTTC.

The rearrangement links TRBV4-1 to TRBJ1-2; D gene unclear. This CDR3 has 15 residues. Trimming took off 1 base at V and 6 bases at J, with 15 bases between the two ends. Germline loops: CDR1 MGHRA, CDR2 YSYEKL. The CDR3 protein is CASSQVPRSADGYTF. The CDR3 region has the DNA TGCGCCAGCAGCCAAGTTCCGCGCTCCGCGGATGGCTACACCTTC.

The rearrangement joins TRBV28 to TRBJ2-7; D gene ambiguous. CDR3 length equals 13 residues. Germline CDR1 MDHEN, CDR2 SYDVKM. The V gene lost 6 bases and the J gene lost 0 bases, with 9 bases spanning the gap. The CDR3 bases are TGTGCCAGCAGGGCAGTCGCCTCCTACGAGCAGTACTTC. It specifies CASRAVASYEQYF.

This clone was counted between two and nine times. The chain is built from TRBV12-5 and TRBJ2-5; 7 bases align to TRBD1. The junction had 3 bases not matched to a gene; V was cut back by 0 bases and J by 2 bases. Germline V CDR1 and CDR2: LGHNT, FRNRAP. The CDR3 totals 15 residues. CDR3 in amino acids: CASGLVRTGQETQYF. The CDR3 DNA reads TGTGCTAGTGGTTTGGTACGGACAGGACAAGAGACCCAGTACTTC.

This chain joins TRBV7-3 and TRBJ1-1; 8 nucleotides align to TRBD1. V lost 5 bases to trimming and J lost 10 bases; unmatched junction nucleotides: 9. Germline CDR1 is SGHTA and CDR2 is FQGTGA. The CDR3 sequence is 13 residues long. CDR3 DNA: TGTGCCAGCAGCCCCCGGGGAGGACAGGGAGCTTTCTTT. This sequence encodes CASSPRGGQGAFF.

The chain combines TRBV28 with TRBJ1-5; 9 bases align to TRBD1. V was clipped by 3 bases and J by 2 bases; unmatched bases: 11. Germline-derived CDR1 and CDR2 are MDHEN and SYDVKM. The CDR3 totals 18 residues. The CDR3: CASSLGTGKSGGNQPQHF. The CDR3 DNA sequence: TGTGCCAGCAGTTTGGGGACAGGGAAGTCAGGTGGCAATCAGCCCCAGCATTTT. The full variable domain, with the rest looked up from reference TRBV28 and TRBJ1-5, is DVKVTQSSRYLVKRTGEKVFLECVQDMDHENMFWYRQDPGLGLRLIYFSYDVKMKEKGDIPEGYSVSREKKERFSLILESASTNQTSMYLCASSLGTGKSGGNQPQHFGDGTRLSIL.

V gene TRBV2 combines with J gene TRBJ1-1, with no clear D. V lost 10 bases and J lost 10, with 22 bases in between. From germline, CDR1 is SNHLY and CDR2 FYNNEI. CDR3 length: 13 residues. Written as DNA, the CDR3 is TGTGCCACCAGCGGGGTTTTCGGTCAGTTAGCTTTCTTT. As protein: CATSGVFGQLAFF.

The V and J genes are TRBV28 and TRBJ1-2, with 11 bases lining up with TRBD1. CDR1 and CDR2 from the germline V gene are MDHEN and SYDVKM. Trimming cost V 8 bases and J 8 bases; bases outside gene matches: 7. This CDR3 spans 13 amino acids. The CDR3 spells CASDPGTGGGYTF. DNA of the CDR3: TGTGCCAGCGACCCTGGGACAGGGGGGGGCTACACCTTC.

This chain uses TRBV5-4 with TRBJ2-1, with a tentative D call TRBD2 (5 bases). Germline V gives CDR1 SGHNT, CDR2 YYREEE (reference sequence). V was trimmed by 0 bases and J by 6 bases, leaving 10 bases between them. This CDR3 contains 14 residues. The CDR3: CASSLASGSNEQFF. In DNA form, the CDR3 reads TGTGCCAGCAGCTTGGCCAGTGGGAGCAATGAGCAGTTCTTC.

The gene calls are TRBV5-4 and TRBJ2-7; 7 nucleotides agree with TRBD1. Germline lookup yields CDR1 SGHNT and CDR2 YYREEE (reference sequence). This CDR3 region has 14 residues. V trimming: 6 bases; J trimming: 0 bases; junction bases outside the gene matches: 6. The CDR3 DNA is TGTGCCAGCACCGAGGGACAGTCCTCCTACGAGCAGTACTTC. Protein: CASTEGQSSYEQYF.

This chain connects TRBV15 to TRBJ2-2, with a tentative D call TRBD2 (7 bases). The CDR3 totals 16 residues. CDR1 and CDR2 (germline): LNHNV, YYDKDF (reference sequence). Deletions cut 4 bases from V and 3 bases from J, with 15 bases between. CDR3 sequence: CATSTTRGAHTGELFF. CDR3 sequence (DNA): TGTGCCACCAGCACCACCCGGGGGGCCCACACCGGGGAGCTGTTTTTT.

The chain carries TRBV13 and TRBJ2-5; the match to TRBD1 covers 7 bases. CDR3 length equals 15 residues. V trimming: 4 bases; J trimming: 5 bases; junction bases outside the gene matches: 10. The germline CDR1 and CDR2 sequences are PRHDT and FYEKMQ (reference sequence). The CDR3, as DNA: TGTGCCAGCAGCTCCTTGTTCCGCAGGGGGGAGACCCAGTACTTC. This sequence encodes CASSSLFRRGETQYF.

CDR3 nucleotide sequence: TGTGCCAGCAGCTTCTCAACCGTCATCGCGGCCCGAAAACTGTTTTTT. This gives the protein CASSFSTVIAARKLFF. The chain has TRBV7-9 and TRBJ1-4, with D unresolved. In germline, CDR1 is SEHNR, CDR2 FQNEAQ (reference sequence). The CDR3 is 16 residues long. Trimming shortened V by 3 bases and J by 10 bases, and 21 bases separated the two germline ends.